This T cell receptor (beta chain) was documented in a study of blood T cell repertoires in COVID-19. About the study: Spain, Italy and the United States supplied samples that represented acute and convalescent COVID-19. T cells, B-cell-depleted T cells, or PBMCs provided the cDNA or gDNA that served as material.

In the original analysis: The authors estimated nucleated cell counts from reference gene primer amplification. Only in-frame clones appear in the TCRdb table, and some are missing; sequencing was by immunoSEQ multiplex PCR. V, J and clone size are taken as reported in that table, and D and trimming were inferred from the DNA itself. The sample holds roughly 100,000 clones; around 74% are singletons and the top ten take roughly a fifth. The CDR3 runs 16 residues. CDR1 is LNHDA and CDR2 is SQIVND in the germline V gene (reference sequence). V lost 5 bases and J lost 6; bases outside the gene matches: 14.

This TCR was sampled from a woman aged 65 to 85 with acute or convalescent COVID-19. The source material was peripheral blood. This chain links TRBV19 with TRBJ1-1; the match to TRBD1 covers 8 bases. CDR3 loop: CASSPWDRSQRAEAFF. In DNA form, the CDR3 reads TGTGCCAGTAGTCCATGGGACAGGTCCCAAAGAGCTGAAGCTTTCTTT.